This entry concerns a single T cell receptor (beta chain). The antigen remains unidentified. Produced via immunoSEQ multiplex PCR; TCRdb's table is partial and in-frame only. The table has tens of thousands of clones, roughly 90% seen once. The data were taken from a study of monozygotic twins with cystic fibrosis. At the level of the study: With approximately 14 PCR cycles, barcoded libraries came from around 3 micrograms of fragmented DNA.

Trimming pared 6 bases from V and 4 bases from J, leaving 16 bases between. The CDR3 totals 14 residues. CDR1 is GTSNPN, CDR2 SVGIG, per germline (reference sequence). Whole-study findings and limits: V usage most resembled the co-twin in 13 of 16 pairs. Median Simpson clonality of approximately 0.009 suggested naive T cells predominated. Age, concordance and disease severity did not associate with shared CDR3 numbers.

What was sequenced was blood. The chain links TRBV30 to TRBJ1-5; D remains unclear. The receptor was isolated from a girl aged 2 to 10 with cystic fibrosis. The CDR3 DNA reads TGTGCCTGCCACGACCGAGGCCAAAATCAGCCCCAGCATTTT. Translated, it gives CACHDRGQNQPQHF.